The 13 T cell receptor beta chains given below trace back to one sample, sequenced in a study of T-cell memory formation after mild COVID-19. TCRdb processed the 5' RACE reads anew with MiXCR; each CDR3 protein has one entry. The sample contains about 320,000 distinct CDR3 sequences, approximately 15% of which appear only once. Specimen: PBMCs or a T cell subset sorted from them (not recorded which). The source of these receptors is a man aged 18 to 35 who had mild COVID-19 (a few samples of this study predate the infection). Cell type and time point are not known.

J is TRBJ1-1 and V is TRBV28; TRBD1 is a possible D gene (5 bases). The germline V gene has CDR1 MDHEN and CDR2 SYDVKM. V lost 2 bases and J lost 8, with 12 bases in between. The CDR3 contains 13 residues. The DNA of the CDR3 is TGTGCCAGCAGTTTAGAGACAGCTATAGAAGCTTTCTTT. Translation: CASSLETAIEAFF. The entire variable domain, with the rest obtained from reference TRBV28 and TRBJ1-1, is as follows: DVKVTQSSRYLVKRTGEKVFLECVQDMDHENMFWYRQDPGLGLRLIYFSYDVKMKEKGDIPEGYSVSREKKERFSLILESASTNQTSMYLCASSLETAIEAFFGQGTRLTVV.

The J gene is TRBJ1-1, the V gene TRBV5-1; possible D gene TRBD1, 5 bases. Germline-derived CDR1 and CDR2 are SGHRS and YFSETQ. Between the trimmed V and J ends, which lost 0 bases and 7 bases, there was a span of 10 bases. The CDR3 spans 13 residues. CDR3 region: CASSLAPGREAFF. The CDR3 DNA reads as TGCGCCAGCAGCTTGGCTCCGGGACGTGAAGCTTTCTTT. The variable domain in full, completed from reference TRBV5-1 and TRBJ1-1, reads KAGVTQTPRYLIKTRGQQVTLSCSPISGHRSVSWYQQTPGQGLQFLFEYFSETQRNKGNFPGRFSGRQFSNSRSEMNVSTLELGDSALYLCASSLAPGREAFFGQGTRLTVV.

The chain recombines TRBV7-2 with TRBJ1-1, with D perhaps TRBD1 (5 bases). In germline, CDR1 is SGHTA, CDR2 FQGNSA. The CDR3 length is 13 residues. V lost 8 bases, J lost 1 base, and 11 bases lay in between. CDR3 sequence: CASDQGQNTEAFF. CDR3 sequence (DNA): TGTGCCAGCGACCAGGGCCAGAACACTGAAGCTTTCTTT.

This chain uses TRBV11-2 with TRBJ1-5; 8 bases map to TRBD1. This CDR3 region has 15 residues. Germline V gene sequence: CDR1 SGHAT, CDR2 FQNNGV. J gave up 0 bases and V 4 bases, and 2 bases lay outside the gene matches. CDR3 protein: CASSSGGYSNQPQHF. The CDR3 bases are TGTGCCAGCAGCTCAGGGGGCTATAGCAATCAGCCCCAGCATTTT.

The DNA of the CDR3 is TGTGCCAGCAGCCAATCCCGGAGGGCCTACGAGCAGTACTTC. It specifies CASSQSRRAYEQYF. The V and J genes are TRBV3-1 and TRBJ2-7, with D possibly matching TRBD2 (6 bases). Trimming cost V 2 bases and J 2 bases, with 10 bases left between them. Looked up from germline, CDR1 is LGHDT and CDR2 is YNNKEL (reference sequence). The CDR3 covers 14 residues.

The chain joins TRBV20-1 to TRBJ1-2; D possibly corresponds to TRBD1 (6 bases). Looked up from germline, CDR1 is DFQATT and CDR2 is SNEGSKA (reference sequence). The CDR3 consists of 15 residues. Between the trimmed V and J ends, which lost 6 bases and 3 bases, there was a span of 20 bases. CDR3 DNA sequence: TGCAGTGCCGCCCCCCAGGGGTGGGGCGACTATGGCTACACCTTC. Translated: CSAAPQGWGDYGYTF.

In this sample, this clonotype turned up a few times. CDR3 protein: CASSFRGMADIQYF. For the CDR3, the DNA is TGTGCCAGCAGTTTCAGGGGTATGGCAGACATTCAGTACTTC. The chain uses TRBV12-3 or TRBV12-4 and TRBJ2-4; D is possibly TRBD1 (6 bases). V was clipped by 3 bases and J by 8 bases, with 14 bases between them. The CDR3 contains 14 residues.

Comment on this clonotype: This clone may be a read error of a much larger clone one base away. The chain links TRBV28 to TRBJ2-7; D unclear. Germline V gives CDR1 MDHEN, CDR2 SYDVKM. This CDR3 is built from 10 residues. Trimming removed 4 bases from V and 4 bases from J, with 2 bases in between. As DNA, the CDR3 is TGTGCCAGCAGTTATTACGAGCAGTACGTC. It specifies CASSYYEQYV.

This clonotype was counted between two and nine times. The chain has TRBV5-1 and TRBJ2-3; 8 bases agree with TRBD2. The CDR3 is 16 amino acids. Losses at the gene ends were 4 bases for V and 0 bases for J; bases not matched to a gene: 7. Germline assignment: CDR1 SGHRS and CDR2 YFSETQ. DNA of the CDR3: TGCGCCAGCAGCCCTCGCGGGGGGACTAGCACAGATACGCAGTATTTT. The encoded protein is CASSPRGGTSTDTQYF.

This clonotype was observed a handful of times. V gene TRBV28 combines with J gene TRBJ2-3; D uncertain. From germline, CDR1 is MDHEN and CDR2 SYDVKM. The CDR3 has 14 amino acids. V was shortened by 2 bases and J by 2 bases, with 8 bases between the two germline ends. CDR3 in DNA: TGTGCCAGCAGTTTAGTGCTAATCACAGATACGCAGTATTTT. Amino acids: CASSLVLITDTQYF.

This clonotype was detected many times. The V gene is TRBV6-1, the J gene TRBJ1-1; D call uncertain. Germline values: CDR1 MNHNS, CDR2 SASEGT. The V end was cut by 2 bases, the J end by 2 bases, with 6 bases between. The CDR3 loop spans 13 amino acids. CDR3 coding DNA: TGTGCCAGCAGTGAACGGGAAAACACTGAAGCTTTCTTT. Translation: CASSERENTEAFF.

This chain uses TRBV5-1 with TRBJ1-5; D is ambiguous. CDR1 is SGHRS, CDR2 YFSETQ, per germline. Trimming shortened V by 0 bases and J by 1 base, and 8 bases separated the two germline ends. This CDR3 contains 15 residues. CDR3 protein: CASSLGERSNQPQHF. CDR3 sequence (DNA): TGCGCCAGCAGCTTGGGAGAAAGGAGCAATCAGCCCCAGCATTTT.

Ten or more counts support this clonotype. The DNA of the CDR3 is TGTGCCAGCACCCCTAGCGGGGGTTTGCAAGAGACCCAGTACTTC. Amino acid sequence: CASTPSGGLQETQYF. The rearrangement links TRBV28 to TRBJ2-5, with TRBD2 matching 10 bases. The germline CDR1 and CDR2 sequences are MDHEN and SYDVKM. With V trimmed by 7 bases and J by 2 bases, 7 bases remained unmatched. The CDR3 is 15 amino acids.